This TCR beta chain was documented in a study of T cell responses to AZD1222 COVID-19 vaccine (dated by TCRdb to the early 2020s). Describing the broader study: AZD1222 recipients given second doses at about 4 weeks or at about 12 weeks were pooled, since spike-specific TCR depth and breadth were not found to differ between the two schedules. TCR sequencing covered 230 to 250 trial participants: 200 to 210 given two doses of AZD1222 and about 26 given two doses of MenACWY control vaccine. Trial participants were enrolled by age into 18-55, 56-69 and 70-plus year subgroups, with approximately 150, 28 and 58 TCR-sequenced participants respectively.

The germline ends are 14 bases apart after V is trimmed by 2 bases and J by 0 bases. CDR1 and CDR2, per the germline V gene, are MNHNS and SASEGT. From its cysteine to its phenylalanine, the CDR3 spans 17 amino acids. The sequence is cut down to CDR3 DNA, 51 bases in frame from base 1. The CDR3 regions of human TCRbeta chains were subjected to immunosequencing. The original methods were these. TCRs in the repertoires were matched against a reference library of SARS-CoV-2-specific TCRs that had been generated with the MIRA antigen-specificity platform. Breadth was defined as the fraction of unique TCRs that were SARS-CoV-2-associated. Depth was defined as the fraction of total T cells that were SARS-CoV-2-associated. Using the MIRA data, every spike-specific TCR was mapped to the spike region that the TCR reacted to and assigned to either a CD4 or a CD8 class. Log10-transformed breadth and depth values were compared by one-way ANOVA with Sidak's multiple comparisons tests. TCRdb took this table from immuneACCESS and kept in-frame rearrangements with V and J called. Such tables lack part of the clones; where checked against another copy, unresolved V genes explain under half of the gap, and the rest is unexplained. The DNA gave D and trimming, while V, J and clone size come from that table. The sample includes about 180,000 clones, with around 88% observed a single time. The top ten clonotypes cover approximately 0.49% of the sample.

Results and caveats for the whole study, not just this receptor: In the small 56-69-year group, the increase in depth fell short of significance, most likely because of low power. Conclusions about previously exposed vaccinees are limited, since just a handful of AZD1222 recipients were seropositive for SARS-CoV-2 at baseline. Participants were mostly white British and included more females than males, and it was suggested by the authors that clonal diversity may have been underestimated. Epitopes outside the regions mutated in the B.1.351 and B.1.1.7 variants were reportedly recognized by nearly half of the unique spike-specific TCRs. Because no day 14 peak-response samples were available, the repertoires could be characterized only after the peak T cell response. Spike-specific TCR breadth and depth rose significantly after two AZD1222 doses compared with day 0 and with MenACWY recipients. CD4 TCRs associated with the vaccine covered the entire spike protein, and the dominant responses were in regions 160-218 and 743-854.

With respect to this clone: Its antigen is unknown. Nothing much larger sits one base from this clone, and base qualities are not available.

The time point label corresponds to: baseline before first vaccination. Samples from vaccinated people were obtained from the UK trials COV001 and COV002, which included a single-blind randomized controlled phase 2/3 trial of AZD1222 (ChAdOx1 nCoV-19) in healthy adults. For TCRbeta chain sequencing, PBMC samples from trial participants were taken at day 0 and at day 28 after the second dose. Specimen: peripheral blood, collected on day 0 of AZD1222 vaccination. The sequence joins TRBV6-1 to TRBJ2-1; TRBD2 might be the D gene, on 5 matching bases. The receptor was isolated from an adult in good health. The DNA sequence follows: TGTGCCAGCAGTGAACAATCAGCGGCCAGCTCCTACAATGAGCAGTTCTTC. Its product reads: CASSEQSAASSYNEQFF.